This entry lists 18 T cell receptor beta chains sequenced from one sample in a study of T-cell reconstitution after alpha-beta-depleted transplantation in children. A library of TCRbeta sequences, prepared with unique molecular identifiers, was generated. TCRdb passed the PCR reads through MiXCR, listing each CDR3 protein once. The profile shows roughly 500,000 distinct CDR3 sequences, around 20% of them singletons. The sample in question was PBMCs from the stem cell graft donor, obtained from the stem cell graft. The receptors come from a human donor who donated a stem cell graft to a child with acute lymphoblastic leukemia.

In its sample, this clonotype was seen once. The rearrangement links TRBV19 to TRBJ2-7; D is unresolved. Germline V gene sequence: CDR1 LNHDA, CDR2 SQIVND (reference sequence). The CDR3 has 14 residues. V was cut by 3 bases and J by 2 bases, with 11 bases left in between. Here the CDR3 DNA reads TGTGCCAGTAGTATTTCCGGCGGACCCTACGAGCAGTACTTC. Translating gives CASSISGGPYEQYF.

This chain uses TRBV3-1 with TRBJ1-2, with 12 bases identical to TRBD1. CDR1 is LGHDT and CDR2 is YNNKEL in the germline V gene (reference sequence). V dropped 8 bases and J dropped 3; count of bases not matched to a gene: 13. The CDR3 spans 17 residues. The CDR3 DNA follows: TGTGCCAGCGCCTCTAGGGACAGGGGGCCACCTTACTATGGCTACACCTTC. Translating gives CASASRDRGPPYYGYTF.

This rearrangement joins TRBV20-1 to TRBJ1-2; D unclear. The CDR3 loop spans 16 amino acids. Trimming removed 0 bases from V and 6 bases from J, with 20 bases in between. The germline V gene has CDR1 DFQATT and CDR2 SNEGSKA (reference sequence). The CDR3 here is CSARDIVTGRADGYTF. DNA for the CDR3: TGCAGTGCTAGAGATATAGTAACGGGGAGGGCCGATGGCTACACCTTC.

V usage is TRBV11-2 and J usage is TRBJ2-3; the D call may be TRBD1 or TRBD2 (5 bases each). Trimming took 1 base from V and 5 from J, leaving 13 bases between them. The CDR3 runs to 15 residues. From germline, CDR1 is SGHAT and CDR2 FQNNGV. The CDR3 coding sequence is TGTGCCAGCAGCTTAGTAGGGCTTGGGGGAGATACGCAGTATTTT. The encoded protein is CASSLVGLGGDTQYF.

This clonotype was seen a handful of times. The V gene is TRBV12-3 or TRBV12-4, the J gene TRBJ2-7, with 8 positions matching TRBD1. This CDR3 comprises 14 residues. V lost 5 bases to trimming and J lost 5 bases; unmatched junction nucleotides: 8. The CDR3 DNA sequence: TGTGCCAGCAGTCCTGACAGGGGAGGTAACGAGCAGTACTTC. It encodes CASSPDRGGNEQYF.

In nucleotides, the CDR3 is TGTGCCAGCAGCTGGGGGAGGAGGGCAGATACGCAGTATTTT. As protein: CASSWGRRADTQYF. The chain is built from TRBV27 and TRBJ2-3, with TRBD2 as a possible D gene (6 bases). There are 14 residues in the CDR3. Germline V gene data show CDR1 as MNHEY and CDR2 as SMNVEV (reference sequence). V shed 6 bases and J shed 4 bases, with 14 bases lying between them.

This clonotype occurred a few times. CDR3 loop: CSAPKPGRGTGNTIYF. In nucleotides, the CDR3 is TGCAGTGCTCCCAAACCCGGGAGGGGCACTGGAAACACCATATATTTT. V is TRBV20-1 and J is TRBJ1-3; D might be TRBD1 (5 bases). The V gene lost 5 bases and the J gene lost 2 bases, with 19 bases spanning the gap. CDR3 length: 16 residues. CDR1 is DFQATT, CDR2 SNEGSKA, per germline (reference sequence).

The chain joins TRBV5-1 to TRBJ2-1; D gene unclear. This CDR3 region has 12 residues. Germline V lookup: CDR1 SGHRS, CDR2 YFSETQ. V was pared by 4 bases and J by 9 bases, with 11 bases between. CDR3 sequence reads: CASSAVLTEQFF. The CDR3 region has the DNA TGCGCCAGCAGCGCCGTTTTGACTGAGCAGTTCTTC.

This clonotype was observed a handful of times. V is TRBV7-8 and J is TRBJ2-2; D not certain. The V end was cut by 8 bases, the J end by 2 bases, with 18 bases between. Germline CDR1 is SGHVS and CDR2 is FQNEAQ. This CDR3 spans 16 amino acids. The CDR3 sequence is CASAPLNRANTGELFF. CDR3 DNA sequence: TGTGCCAGCGCTCCATTGAACCGGGCTAACACCGGGGAGCTGTTTTTT.

This clonotype was seen a few times. The rearrangement links TRBV27 to TRBJ2-3; D gene ambiguous. The CDR3 loop spans 16 amino acids. CDR1 and CDR2 from the germline V gene are MNHEY and SMNVEV (reference sequence). The V end was cut by 6 bases, the J end by 5 bases, with 21 bases between. The CDR3 DNA is TGTGCCAGCAGCCTAACGTACCCCGCAACCATAGATACGCAGTATTTT. Amino acid sequence: CASSLTYPATIDTQYF.

This clonotype was observed a few times. The gene calls are TRBV12-3 or TRBV12-4 and TRBJ2-5; D gene uncertain. The CDR3 consists of 13 residues. Trimming pared 6 bases from V and 4 bases from J, leaving 12 bases between. In DNA, the CDR3 is TGTGCCAGCAGACCCGTAATATCAGAGACCCAGTACTTC. Translating it yields CASRPVISETQYF.

This clonotype was seen more than once but under ten times. The genes are TRBV5-1 and TRBJ2-1, with TRBD1 as a possible D gene (5 bases). CDR1 SGHRS and CDR2 YFSETQ come from the germline V gene. Deletions cut 3 bases from V and 5 bases from J, with 18 bases between. The length of the CDR3 is 16 residues. CDR3 amino acids: CASSYPGRVGNNEQFF. In DNA, the CDR3 is TGCGCCAGCAGCTACCCGGGCAGGGTAGGGAACAATGAGCAGTTCTTC.

The chain joins TRBV12-3 or TRBV12-4 to TRBJ2-7; perhaps TRBD2 as D (5 bases). Trimming took off 6 bases at V and 0 bases at J, with 9 bases between the two ends. The CDR3 is 13 amino acids. CDR3 coding DNA: TGTGCCAGCAGATCGGGGAGCTCCTACGAGCAGTACTTC. Translated, it gives CASRSGSSYEQYF.

The V call is TRBV12-3 or TRBV12-4, the J call TRBJ2-3; D is unresolved. The length of the CDR3 is 13 residues. V was clipped by 3 bases and J by 6 bases, with 10 bases between them. The CDR3 reads CASSFGVWDTQYF. Written as DNA, the CDR3 is TGTGCCAGCAGTTTTGGGGTTTGGGATACGCAGTATTTT.

This clonotype was counted only a few times. V gene TRBV12-3 or TRBV12-4 combines with J gene TRBJ2-2, with 8 bases matching TRBD1. This CDR3 region has 15 residues. Trimming at V came to 5 bases and at J to 3 bases, leaving 5 bases not matched to a gene. The CDR3 loop reads CASSPGGADTGELFF. The CDR3 nucleotides are TGTGCCAGCAGTCCAGGGGGCGCGGACACCGGGGAGCTGTTTTTT.

This clonotype showed up many times. The chain uses TRBV19 and TRBJ1-1; the match to TRBD1 covers 7 bases. CDR1 is LNHDA and CDR2 is SQIVND in the germline V gene (reference sequence). The length of the CDR3 is 15 residues. J lost 0 bases, V lost 5 bases, and 6 bases had no gene match. The CDR3 DNA is TGTGCCAGTAGTTTTCCGGGACAGATGAACACTGAAGCTTTCTTT. Translated: CASSFPGQMNTEAFF.

V is TRBV12-3 or TRBV12-4 and J is TRBJ2-2, with 13 bases identical to TRBD2. This CDR3 spans 17 amino acids. With 5 bases clipped from V and 2 bases from J, the junction kept 5 bases outside the gene matches. The CDR3 region is CASSPRTSGSNTGELFF. CDR3 bases: TGTGCCAGCAGTCCCCGGACTAGCGGGAGCAACACCGGGGAGCTGTTTTTT.

Here the CDR3 reads CASSPNSLKETQYF. Here the CDR3 DNA reads TGTGCCAGCTCACCAAACAGCTTAAAAGAGACCCAGTACTTC. The rearrangement joins TRBV18 to TRBJ2-5; D remains ambiguous. This CDR3 is built from 14 residues. V lost 2 bases and J 3 bases, leaving 10 bases between the germline ends. Germline CDR1 reads KGHSH; CDR2 reads LQKENI.